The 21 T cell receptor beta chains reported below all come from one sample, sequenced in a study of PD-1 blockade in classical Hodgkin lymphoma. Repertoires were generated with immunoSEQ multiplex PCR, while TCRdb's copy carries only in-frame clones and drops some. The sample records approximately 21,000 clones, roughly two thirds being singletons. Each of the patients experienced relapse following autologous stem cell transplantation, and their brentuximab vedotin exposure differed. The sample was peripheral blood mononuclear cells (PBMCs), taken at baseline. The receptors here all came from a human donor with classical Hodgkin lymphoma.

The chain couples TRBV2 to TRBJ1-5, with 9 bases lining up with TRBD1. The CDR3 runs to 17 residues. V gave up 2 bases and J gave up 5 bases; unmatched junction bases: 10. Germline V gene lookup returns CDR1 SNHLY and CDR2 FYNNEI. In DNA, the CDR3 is TGTGCCAGCAGTGAATGGGGGACAGGGCTCGGCGATCAGCCCCAGCATTTT. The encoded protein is CASSEWGTGLGDQPQHF. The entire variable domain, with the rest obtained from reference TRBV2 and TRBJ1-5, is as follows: EPEVTQTPSHQVTQMGQEVILRCVPISNHLYFYWYRQILGQKVEFLVSFYNNEISEKSEIFDDQFSVERPDGSNFTLKIRSTKLEDSAMYFCASSEWGTGLGDQPQHFGDGTRLSIL.

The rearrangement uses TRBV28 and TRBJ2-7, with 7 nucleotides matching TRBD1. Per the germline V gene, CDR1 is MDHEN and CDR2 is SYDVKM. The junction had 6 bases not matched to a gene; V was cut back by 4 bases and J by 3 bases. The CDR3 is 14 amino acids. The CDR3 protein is CASSSPGTVYEQYF. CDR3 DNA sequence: TGTGCCAGCAGTTCACCCGGGACAGTCTACGAGCAGTACTTC.

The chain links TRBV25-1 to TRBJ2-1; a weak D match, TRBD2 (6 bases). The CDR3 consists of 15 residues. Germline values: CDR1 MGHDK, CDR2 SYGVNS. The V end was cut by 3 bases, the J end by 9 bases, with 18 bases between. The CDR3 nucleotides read TGTGCCAGCAGTGACCCACTAGGAGGGGCGGGTGAGCAGTTCTTC. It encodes CASSDPLGGAGEQFF.

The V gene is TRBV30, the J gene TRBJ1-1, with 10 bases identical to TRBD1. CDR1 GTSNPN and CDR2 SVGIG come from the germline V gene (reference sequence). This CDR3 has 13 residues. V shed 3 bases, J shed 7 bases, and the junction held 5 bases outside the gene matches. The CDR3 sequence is CAWRPGDRGEAFF. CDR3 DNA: TGTGCCTGGAGGCCGGGGGACAGGGGTGAAGCTTTCTTT.

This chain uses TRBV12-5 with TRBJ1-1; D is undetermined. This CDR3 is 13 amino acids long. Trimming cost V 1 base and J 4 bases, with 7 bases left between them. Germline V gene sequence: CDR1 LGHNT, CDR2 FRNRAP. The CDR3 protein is CASGLGGVTEAFF. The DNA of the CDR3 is TGTGCTAGTGGTTTGGGGGGTGTCACTGAAGCTTTCTTT.

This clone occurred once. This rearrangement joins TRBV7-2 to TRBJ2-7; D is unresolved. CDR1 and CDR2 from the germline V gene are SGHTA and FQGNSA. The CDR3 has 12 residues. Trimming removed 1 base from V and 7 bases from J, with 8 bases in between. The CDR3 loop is CASSLGVREQYF. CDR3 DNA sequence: TGTGCCAGCAGCTTAGGGGTGAGGGAGCAGTACTTC.

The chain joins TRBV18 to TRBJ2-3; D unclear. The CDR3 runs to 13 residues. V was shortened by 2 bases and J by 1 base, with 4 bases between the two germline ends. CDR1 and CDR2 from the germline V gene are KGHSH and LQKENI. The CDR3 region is CASSPTGTDTQYF. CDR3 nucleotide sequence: TGTGCCAGCTCACCAACAGGCACAGATACGCAGTATTTT.

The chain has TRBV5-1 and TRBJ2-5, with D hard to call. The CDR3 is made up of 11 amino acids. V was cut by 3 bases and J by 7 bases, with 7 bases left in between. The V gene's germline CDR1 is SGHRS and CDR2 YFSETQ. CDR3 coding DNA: TGCGCCAGCAGCTCGGAAGTGACCCAGTACTTC. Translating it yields CASSSEVTQYF. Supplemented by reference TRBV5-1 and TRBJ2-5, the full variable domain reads KAGVTQTPRYLIKTRGQQVTLSCSPISGHRSVSWYQQTPGQGLQFLFEYFSETQRNKGNFPGRFSGRQFSNSRSEMNVSTLELGDSALYLCASSSEVTQYFGPGTRLLVL.

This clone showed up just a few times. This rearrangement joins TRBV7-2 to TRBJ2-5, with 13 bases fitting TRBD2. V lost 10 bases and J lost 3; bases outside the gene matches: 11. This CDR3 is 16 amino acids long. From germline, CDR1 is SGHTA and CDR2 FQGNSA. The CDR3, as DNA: TGTGCCACCCGACTAGCGGGAGGCGCTTTTAAAGAGACCCAGTACTTC. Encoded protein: CATRLAGGAFKETQYF.

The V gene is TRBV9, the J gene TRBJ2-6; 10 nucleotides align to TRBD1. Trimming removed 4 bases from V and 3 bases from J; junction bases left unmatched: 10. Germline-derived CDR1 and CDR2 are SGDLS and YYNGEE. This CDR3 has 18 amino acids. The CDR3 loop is CASSLGLGQGIGANVLTF. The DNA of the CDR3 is TGTGCCAGCAGCCTGGGTCTGGGACAGGGGATTGGGGCCAACGTCCTGACTTTC.

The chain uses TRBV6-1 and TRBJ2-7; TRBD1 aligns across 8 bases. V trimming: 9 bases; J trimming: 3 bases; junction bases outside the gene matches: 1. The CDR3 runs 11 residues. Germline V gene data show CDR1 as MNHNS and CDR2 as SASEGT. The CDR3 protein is CASTGGYEQYF. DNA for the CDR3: TGTGCCAGTACAGGGGGCTACGAGCAGTACTTC.

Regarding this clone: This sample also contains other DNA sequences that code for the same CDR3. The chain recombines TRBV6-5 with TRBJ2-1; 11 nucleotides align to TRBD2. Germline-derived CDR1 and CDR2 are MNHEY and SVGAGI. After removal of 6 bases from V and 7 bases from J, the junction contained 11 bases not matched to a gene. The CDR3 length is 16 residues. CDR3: CASSYHLAGGGNEQFF. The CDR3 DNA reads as TGTGCCAGCAGCTACCACCTAGCGGGGGGCGGGAATGAGCAGTTCTTC.

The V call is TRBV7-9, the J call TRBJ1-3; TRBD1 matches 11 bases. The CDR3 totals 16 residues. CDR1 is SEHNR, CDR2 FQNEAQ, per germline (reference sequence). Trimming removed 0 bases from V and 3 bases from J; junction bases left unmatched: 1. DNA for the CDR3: TGTGCCAGCAGCTTAGCGGACAGGGGGCGTGGAAACACCATATATTTT. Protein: CASSLADRGRGNTIYF. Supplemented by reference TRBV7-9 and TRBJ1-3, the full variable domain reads DTGVSQNPRHKITKRGQNVTFRCDPISEHNRLYWYRQTLGQGPEFLTYFQNEAQLEKSRLLSDRFSAERPKGSFSTLEIQRTEQGDSAMYLCASSLADRGRGNTIYFGEGSWLTVV.

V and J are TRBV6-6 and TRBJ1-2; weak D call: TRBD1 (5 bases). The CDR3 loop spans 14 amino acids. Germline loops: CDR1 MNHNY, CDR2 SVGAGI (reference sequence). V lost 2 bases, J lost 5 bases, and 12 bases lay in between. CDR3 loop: CASSYGAPPYGYTF. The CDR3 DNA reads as TGTGCCAGCAGTTACGGGGCCCCTCCTTATGGCTACACCTTC.

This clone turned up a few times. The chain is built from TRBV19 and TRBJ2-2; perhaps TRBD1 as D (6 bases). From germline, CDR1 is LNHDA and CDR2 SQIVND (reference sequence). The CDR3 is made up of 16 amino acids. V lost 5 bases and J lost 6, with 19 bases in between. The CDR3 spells CASSPNPLRGPGELFF. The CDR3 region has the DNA TGTGCCAGTAGTCCCAACCCCCTCAGGGGTCCCGGGGAGCTGTTTTTT.

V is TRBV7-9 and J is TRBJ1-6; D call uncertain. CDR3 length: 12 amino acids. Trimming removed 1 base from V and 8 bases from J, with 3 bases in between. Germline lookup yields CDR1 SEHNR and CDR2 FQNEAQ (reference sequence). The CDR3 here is CASSLDDSPLHF. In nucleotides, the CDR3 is TGTGCCAGCAGCTTAGATGATTCACCCCTCCACTTT.

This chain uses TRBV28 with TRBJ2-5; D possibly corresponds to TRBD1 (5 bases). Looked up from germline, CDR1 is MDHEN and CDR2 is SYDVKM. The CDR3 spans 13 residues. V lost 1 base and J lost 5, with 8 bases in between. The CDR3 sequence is CASSLLGRETQYF. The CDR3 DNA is TGTGCCAGCAGTTTATTGGGGCGGGAGACCCAGTACTTC.

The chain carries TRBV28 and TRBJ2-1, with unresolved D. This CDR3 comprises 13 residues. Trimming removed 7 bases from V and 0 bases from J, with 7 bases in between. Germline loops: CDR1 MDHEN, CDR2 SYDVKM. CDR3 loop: CASKVGSYNEQFF. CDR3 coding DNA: TGTGCCAGCAAAGTCGGCTCCTACAATGAGCAGTTCTTC. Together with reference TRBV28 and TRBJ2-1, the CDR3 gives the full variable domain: DVKVTQSSRYLVKRTGEKVFLECVQDMDHENMFWYRQDPGLGLRLIYFSYDVKMKEKGDIPEGYSVSREKKERFSLILESASTNQTSMYLCASKVGSYNEQFFGPGTRLTVL.

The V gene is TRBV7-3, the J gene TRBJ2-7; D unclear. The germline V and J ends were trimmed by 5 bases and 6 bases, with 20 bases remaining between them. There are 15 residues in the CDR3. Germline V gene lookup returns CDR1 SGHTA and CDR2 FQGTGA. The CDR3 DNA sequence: TGTGCCAGCAGCCCAACGGGCTTCTCACGATCCGAGCAGTACTTC. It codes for CASSPTGFSRSEQYF.

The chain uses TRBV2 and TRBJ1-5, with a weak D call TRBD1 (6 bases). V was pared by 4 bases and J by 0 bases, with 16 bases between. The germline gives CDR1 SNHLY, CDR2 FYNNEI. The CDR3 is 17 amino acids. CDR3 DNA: TGTGCCAGCAGTGCCATGCTGGGGGCTAATAGCAATCAGCCCCAGCATTTT. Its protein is CASSAMLGANSNQPQHF.

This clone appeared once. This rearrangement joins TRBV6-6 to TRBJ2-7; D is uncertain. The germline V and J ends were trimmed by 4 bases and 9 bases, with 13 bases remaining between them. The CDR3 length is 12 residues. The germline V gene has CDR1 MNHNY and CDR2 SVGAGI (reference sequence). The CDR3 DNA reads TGTGCCAGCAGTTCTCGATCCTCGGGGCAGTACTTC. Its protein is CASSSRSSGQYF.